The 20 T cell receptor beta chains listed next were all sequenced from one sample in a study of blood T cell repertoires in COVID-19. Measured with immunoSEQ multiplex PCR; TCRdb has only the in-frame clones, and not every one. The data hold a few hundred thousand clones, with 75% to 90% observed a single time. The sample taken for sequencing was peripheral blood. The receptors come from a man aged 30-40 years who had recovered from COVID-19.

As DNA, the CDR3 is TGTGCCAGCACCCCCGCGGGAAGCCTTGATGGCTACACCTTC. Its protein is CASTPAGSLDGYTF. V usage is TRBV6-6 and J usage is TRBJ1-2, with D hard to call. Germline lookup yields CDR1 MNHNY and CDR2 SVGAGI (reference sequence). V lost 7 bases and J 6 bases, leaving 18 bases between the germline ends. The CDR3 covers 14 residues.

The chain uses TRBV18 and TRBJ2-7, with D possibly matching TRBD1 (5 bases). With 1 base removed from V and 2 bases from J, the gap between germline ends came to 12 bases. The CDR3 is made up of 15 amino acids. From germline, CDR1 is KGHSH and CDR2 LQKENI. DNA for the CDR3: TGTGCCAGCTCACCACAGGGGTGGACCGCCTACGAGCAGTACTTC. Protein: CASSPQGWTAYEQYF. The whole variable domain, remainder taken from reference TRBV18 and TRBJ2-7, is NAGVMQNPRHLVRRRGQEARLRCSPMKGHSHVYWYRQLPEEGLKFMVYLQKENIIDESGMPKERFSAEFPKEGPSILRIQQVVRGDSAAYFCASSPQGWTAYEQYFGPGTRLTVT.

The table lists this clone with a count of one. The CDR3 protein is CATQQGKRNTEAFF. CDR3 sequence (DNA): TGTGCCACCCAACAGGGGAAACGGAACACTGAAGCTTTCTTT. The V and J genes are TRBV19 and TRBJ1-1; 7 nucleotides agree with TRBD1. Germline V gene data show CDR1 as LNHDA and CDR2 as SQIVND (reference sequence). Germline trimming cut 10 bases from V and 1 base from J; bases unmatched to any gene: 9. The CDR3 covers 14 residues. The full variable domain, with the rest looked up from reference TRBV19 and TRBJ1-1, is DGGITQSPKYLFRKEGQNVTLSCEQNLNHDAMYWYRQDPGQGLRLIYYSQIVNDFQKGDIAEGYSVSREKKESFPLTVTSAQKNPTAFYLCATQQGKRNTEAFFGQGTRLTVV.

The chain couples TRBV29-1 to TRBJ1-2; tentatively, D is TRBD1 (6 bases). This CDR3 spans 12 amino acids. Trimming took 5 bases from V and 3 from J, leaving 10 bases between them. CDR1 is SQVTM and CDR2 is ANQGSEA in the germline V gene. The CDR3 bases are TGCAGCGTTCAGACAGGCCACTATGGCTACACCTTC. Encoded protein: CSVQTGHYGYTF.

The chain uses TRBV15 and TRBJ1-1; TRBD1 matches 7 bases. Germline loops: CDR1 LNHNV, CDR2 YYDKDF (reference sequence). CDR3 length equals 14 residues. Trimming removed 1 base from V and 7 bases from J; junction bases left unmatched: 6. The CDR3 region is CATSRGQGRSEAFF. The CDR3 DNA sequence: TGTGCCACCAGCAGAGGACAGGGTAGGAGTGAAGCTTTCTTT.

The chain combines TRBV5-4 with TRBJ1-2; 10 nucleotides line up with TRBD1. The germline gives CDR1 SGHNT, CDR2 YYREEE (reference sequence). The CDR3 runs to 15 residues. After removal of 0 bases from V and 5 bases from J, the junction contained 4 bases not matched to a gene. The CDR3 DNA reads as TGTGCCAGCAGCTTGGCATGGGGACAGGGGTATGGCTACACCTTC. This gives the protein CASSLAWGQGYGYTF.

The chain is built from TRBV11-2 and TRBJ1-5, with 7 bases that match TRBD1. The V gene end was trimmed by 0 bases and the J gene end by 7 bases; junction bases not matched to a gene: 6. Germline V gene data show CDR1 as SGHAT and CDR2 as FQNNGV. The CDR3 spans 15 residues. The CDR3 protein is CASSLDGTAEQPQHF. CDR3 coding DNA: TGTGCCAGCAGCTTAGATGGGACAGCTGAGCAGCCCCAGCATTTT.

The chain combines TRBV5-1 with TRBJ1-1, with D perhaps TRBD1 (6 bases). The ends were cut back, 0 bases at V and 11 bases at J, with 26 bases in the middle. Germline V gives CDR1 SGHRS, CDR2 YFSETQ. The CDR3 loop spans 17 amino acids. The CDR3 sequence is CASSLGNVQGFLNVAFF. The CDR3 DNA sequence: TGCGCCAGCAGCTTGGGGAATGTACAGGGATTTCTTAACGTGGCTTTCTTT.

V gene TRBV19 combines with J gene TRBJ1-1, with 8 bases that match TRBD1. The V gene end was trimmed by 8 bases and the J gene end by 0 bases; junction bases not matched to a gene: 2. CDR1 and CDR2 from the germline V gene are LNHDA and SQIVND (reference sequence). The CDR3 covers 13 residues. CDR3 sequence: CASSGQVNTEAFF. The CDR3 DNA reads as TGTGCCAGTTCGGGACAGGTGAACACTGAAGCTTTCTTT.

There are a few counts of this clone. The V call is TRBV11-3, the J call TRBJ1-4; D not certain. The CDR3 loop spans 16 amino acids. Trimming cost V 4 bases and J 0 bases, with 12 bases left between them. Germline V lookup: CDR1 SGHNT, CDR2 YENEEA. CDR3 region: CASSSRYRPTNEKLFF. The CDR3 DNA reads TGTGCCAGCAGCTCCCGGTATCGTCCAACTAATGAAAAACTGTTTTTT.

This chain links TRBV11-3 with TRBJ2-3, with 8 bases matching TRBD1. CDR3 length: 13 residues. Trimming took 4 bases from V and 12 from J; bases not matched to a gene: 9. Germline values: CDR1 SGHNT, CDR2 YENEEA. The DNA for the CDR3 is TGTGCCAGCAGCTACGCGGGCAGGGGGCAACAGTATTTT. Translating gives CASSYAGRGQQYF. Looking up the rest from reference TRBV11-3 and TRBJ2-3 gives the full variable domain: EAGVVQSPRYKIIEKKQPVAFWCNPISGHNTLYWYLQNLGQGPELLIRYENEEAVDDSQLPKDRFSAERLKGVDSTLKIQPAELGDSAVYLCASSYAGRGQQYFGPGTRLTVL.

The chain employs TRBV5-1 and TRBJ2-7; TRBD1 aligns across 10 bases. Germline trimming cut 0 bases from V and 2 bases from J; bases unmatched to any gene: 11. The CDR3 length is 18 residues. Per the germline V gene, CDR1 is SGHRS and CDR2 is YFSETQ. The CDR3 region is CASSLESGTGEVTYEQYF. DNA for the CDR3: TGCGCCAGCAGCTTGGAGAGCGGGACAGGGGAGGTCACCTACGAGCAGTACTTC.

This rearrangement joins TRBV29-1 to TRBJ1-1; 8 bases agree with TRBD1. The CDR3 spans 13 residues. V lost 6 bases and J lost 0; bases outside the gene matches: 3. Per the germline V gene, CDR1 is SQVTM and CDR2 is ANQGSEA. For the CDR3, the DNA is TGCAGCGTGACGACAGGGGTGAACACTGAAGCTTTCTTT. This encodes CSVTTGVNTEAFF.

This chain uses TRBV7-2 with TRBJ2-2; TRBD1 agrees at 7 bases. This CDR3 comprises 16 residues. Germline V CDR1 and CDR2: SGHTA, FQGNSA. The trim removed 5 bases at V and 0 bases at J, leaving 6 bases unmatched. CDR3 DNA: TGTGCCAGCAGCCCGGGGACAGCCGCGAACACCGGGGAGCTGTTTTTT. Encoded protein: CASSPGTAANTGELFF.

Written as DNA, the CDR3 is TGCAGTGCTAGTCCGGGACAGATCTCTGGAAACACCATATATTTT. This gives the protein CSASPGQISGNTIYF. The chain couples TRBV20-1 to TRBJ1-3, with TRBD1 matching 7 bases. Germline CDR1 and CDR2: DFQATT and SNEGSKA (reference sequence). V shed 3 bases and J 0 bases; nucleotides not matched to a gene: 5. The CDR3 runs to 15 residues.

The rearrangement links TRBV6-1 to TRBJ2-5, with 9 bases identical to TRBD1. Trimming cost V 4 bases and J 0 bases; bases outside gene matches: 6. There are 16 residues in the CDR3. CDR1 and CDR2 (germline): MNHNS, SASEGT. CDR3 sequence: CASSARTGVYQETQYF. CDR3 nucleotides: TGTGCCAGCAGTGCCCGGACAGGGGTGTACCAAGAGACCCAGTACTTC.

The chain carries TRBV4-2 and TRBJ2-1; 13 bases fit TRBD2. The ends lost 3 bases at V and 8 bases at J; junction bases unmatched: 7. Germline V gives CDR1 LGHNA, CDR2 YNFKEQ. This CDR3 has 16 amino acids. CDR3 DNA sequence: TGTGCCAGCAGCCAGGATCTGGGGACTAGCGGGGATGAGCAGTTCTTC. This sequence encodes CASSQDLGTSGDEQFF.

The chain is built from TRBV5-4 and TRBJ2-6; 7 bases match TRBD1. The junction had 9 bases not matched to a gene; V was cut back by 3 bases and J by 0 bases. The germline V gene has CDR1 SGHNT and CDR2 YYREEE (reference sequence). The length of the CDR3 is 18 residues. The CDR3 DNA reads TGTGCCAGCAGCTCAGATCAGGGGGTTGGCTCTGGGGCCAACGTCCTGACTTTC. Translating gives CASSSDQGVGSGANVLTF. The full variable domain, rest sourced from reference TRBV5-4 and TRBJ2-6, is ETGVTQSPTHLIKTRGQQVTLRCSSQSGHNTVSWYQQALGQGPQFIFQYYREEENGRGNFPPRFSGLQFPNYSSELNVNALELDDSALYLCASSSDQGVGSGANVLTFGAGSRLTVL.

This sequence joins TRBV30 and TRBJ1-6; D remains ambiguous. The CDR3 loop spans 15 amino acids. The germline V gene encodes CDR1 GTSNPN and CDR2 SVGIG (reference sequence). Between the trimmed V and J ends, which lost 7 bases and 0 bases, there was a span of 13 bases. CDR3 nucleotide sequence: TGTGCCTCCTTGAGTGGGAGCTCCTATAATTCACCCCTCCACTTT. It yields the protein CASLSGSSYNSPLHF.

Here the CDR3 DNA reads TGTGCCAGCAGCTGGGGAGATGAGTTGGGCGAGCAGTTCTTC. Its translation: CASSWGDELGEQFF. This chain uses TRBV7-7 with TRBJ2-1; D might be TRBD2 (5 bases). Between the trimmed V and J ends, which lost 4 bases and 10 bases, there was a span of 17 bases. The CDR3 has 14 amino acids. CDR1 and CDR2 from the germline V gene are SSHAT and FNYEAQ (reference sequence).